The 32 T cell receptor beta chains given below trace back to one sample, sequenced in a study of blood T cell repertoires in COVID-19. Libraries were prepared by immunoSEQ multiplex PCR; TCRdb keeps only in-frame clonotypes and omits some of them. The sample includes 140,000 or so clones, 75% to 90% of them seen just once. Material for sequencing was peripheral blood. These receptors came from a woman older than 75 with acute or convalescent COVID-19.

Only one count was recorded for this clone. The gene calls are TRBV6-5 and TRBJ1-3; the D gene is possibly TRBD1 (6 bases). CDR1 MNHEY and CDR2 SVGAGI come from the germline V gene. V gave up 4 bases and J gave up 2 bases, with 12 bases separating them. The length of the CDR3 is 15 residues. DNA for the CDR3: TGTGCCAGCAGTTTTACAGGGTATACTGGAAACACCATATATTTT. It is translated as CASSFTGYTGNTIYF.

The chain carries TRBV7-2 and TRBJ1-1; possibly TRBD1 for D (5 bases). The V and J ends lost 1 base and 6 bases respectively, with 18 bases between them. There are 16 residues in the CDR3. Germline CDR1 and CDR2: SGHTA and FQGNSA. The CDR3 region is CASSLGSLGGLSEAFF. In nucleotides, the CDR3 is TGTGCCAGCAGCTTAGGCTCCCTGGGGGGTCTCTCTGAAGCTTTCTTT.

V usage is TRBV7-2 and J usage is TRBJ1-2; D might be TRBD1 (5 bases). V was pared by 1 base and J by 6 bases, with 9 bases between. This CDR3 region has 13 residues. The germline gives CDR1 SGHTA, CDR2 FQGNSA. This CDR3 is CASSLGVGDGYTF. The CDR3 DNA reads TGTGCCAGCAGCTTAGGTGTAGGGGATGGCTACACCTTC.

The V and J genes are TRBV2 and TRBJ1-5, with a possible D match to TRBD1 (5 bases). This CDR3 is 13 amino acids long. Germline CDR1 is SNHLY and CDR2 is FYNNEI. The germline V and J ends were trimmed by 3 bases and 5 bases, with 8 bases remaining between them. CDR3 DNA: TGTGCCAGCAGTGAGGCAGGGTATCAGCCCCAGCATTTT. Translated: CASSEAGYQPQHF.

CDR3 protein: CASSSVSTGELFF. As DNA, the CDR3 is TGTGCCAGCAGTTCCGTGAGCACCGGGGAGCTGTTTTTT. The chain links TRBV12-3 or TRBV12-4 to TRBJ2-2, with unresolved D. V gave up 4 bases and J gave up 4 bases, with 7 bases separating them. This CDR3 spans 13 amino acids.

V usage is TRBV2 and J usage is TRBJ1-4; D is unresolved. The V gene lost 6 bases and the J gene lost 8 bases, with 16 bases spanning the gap. The CDR3 is 14 residues long. The germline gives CDR1 SNHLY, CDR2 FYNNEI. The CDR3 DNA reads TGTGCCAGCAGCGGTTGGGTCGGAGGGGAAAAACTGTTTTTT. Translated, it gives CASSGWVGGEKLFF.

V usage is TRBV9 and J usage is TRBJ2-5; perhaps TRBD2 as D (5 bases). The germline V gene encodes CDR1 SGDLS and CDR2 YYNGEE. V was pared by 0 bases and J by 0 bases, with 9 bases between. The CDR3 covers 15 residues. CDR3 amino acids: CASSVGGRDQETQYF. The CDR3 DNA sequence: TGTGCCAGCAGCGTAGGAGGGAGAGACCAAGAGACCCAGTACTTC.

This clone appeared a single time. This chain uses TRBV25-1 with TRBJ1-1, with D maybe TRBD1 (6 bases). The CDR3 has 15 amino acids. V gave up 7 bases and J gave up 1 base, with 16 bases separating them. Germline assignment: CDR1 MGHDK and CDR2 SYGVNS. The CDR3 is CASTKGGVRNTEAFF. The CDR3, as DNA: TGTGCCAGCACCAAAGGGGGAGTGAGGAACACTGAAGCTTTCTTT.

The chain joins TRBV7-2 to TRBJ1-4; TRBD1 aligns across 8 bases. The CDR3 contains 16 residues. Germline-derived CDR1 and CDR2 are SGHTA and FQGNSA. Trimming at V came to 6 bases and at J to 3 bases, leaving 9 bases not matched to a gene. The CDR3 reads CASRRPGGLSNEKLFF. DNA for the CDR3: TGTGCCAGCAGGCGTCCAGGGGGCTTATCTAATGAAAAACTGTTTTTT.

This chain links TRBV29-1 with TRBJ1-1; D remains unclear. Germline CDR1 is SQVTM and CDR2 is ANQGSEA. Deletions cut 1 base from V and 0 bases from J, with 6 bases between. The CDR3 extends over 13 amino acids. CDR3 protein: CSVEVQLNTEAFF. The CDR3, as DNA: TGCAGCGTTGAAGTACAACTGAACACTGAAGCTTTCTTT.

The chain couples TRBV19 to TRBJ2-3; perhaps TRBD1 as D (6 bases). Deletions cut 9 bases from V and 2 bases from J, with 15 bases between. Germline-derived CDR1 and CDR2 are LNHDA and SQIVND (reference sequence). This CDR3 spans 14 amino acids. DNA of the CDR3: TGTGCCAGCGCACCGGGACACACCACAGATACGCAGTATTTT. This codes for CASAPGHTTDTQYF.

V and J are TRBV7-3 and TRBJ2-1; D uncertain. Looked up from germline, CDR1 is SGHTA and CDR2 is FQGTGA. The V end was cut by 6 bases, the J end by 1 base, with 13 bases between. This CDR3 contains 15 residues. The CDR3 DNA is TGTGCCAGCAGGGTTAAAACATGGTCCTACAATGAGCAGTTCTTC. Protein: CASRVKTWSYNEQFF.

The gene calls are TRBV12-3 or TRBV12-4 and TRBJ1-2; D perhaps matches TRBD1 (6 bases). The ends were cut back, 3 bases at V and 8 bases at J, with 13 bases in the middle. The CDR3 runs 13 residues. In nucleotides, the CDR3 is TGTGCCAGCAGTTTCGGGGGGCGGTTAGGCTACACCTTC. Translating it yields CASSFGGRLGYTF.

The chain joins TRBV18 to TRBJ1-1, with D maybe TRBD1 (6 bases). The CDR3 totals 13 residues. V lost 4 bases to trimming and J lost 4 bases, with 10 bases between them. Germline-derived CDR1 and CDR2 are KGHSH and LQKENI. The DNA for the CDR3 is TGTGCCAGCTCACAGGGGGTTGGCACTGAAGCTTTCTTT. It encodes CASSQGVGTEAFF.

The chain is built from TRBV14 and TRBJ2-7, with D possibly TRBD2 on 5 matching bases. The CDR3 sequence is 16 residues long. V was cut by 0 bases and J by 1 base, with 13 bases left in between. CDR1 is SGHDN and CDR2 is FVKESK in the germline V gene. The CDR3 region is CASSQDATSFSYEQYF. The CDR3 region has the DNA TGTGCCAGCAGCCAAGACGCCACTAGTTTTTCCTACGAGCAGTACTTC.

This clone appeared a few times. The rearrangement links TRBV24-1 to TRBJ1-2, with TRBD1 matching over 10 bases. CDR1 is KGHDR and CDR2 is SFDVKD in the germline V gene. The CDR3 runs to 15 residues. V lost 0 bases, J lost 6 bases, and 3 bases stayed unmatched. CDR3 DNA: TGTGCCACCAGTGATTTGTGGGACAGGGGTGATGGCTACACCTTC. Translation: CATSDLWDRGDGYTF.

The chain carries TRBV2 and TRBJ2-6, with D possibly being TRBD1 (5 bases). Germline V gene lookup returns CDR1 SNHLY and CDR2 FYNNEI. The CDR3 length is 16 residues. V was trimmed by 6 bases and J by 0 bases, leaving 12 bases between them. CDR3 loop: CASRQAETSGANVLTF. The CDR3 DNA is TGTGCCAGCAGACAGGCCGAAACCTCTGGGGCCAACGTCCTGACTTTC.

The chain is built from TRBV6-2 or TRBV6-3 and TRBJ1-2, with TRBD1 matching over 8 bases. CDR1 is MNHEY and CDR2 is SVGEGT in the germline V gene. The J segment lost 3 bases and the V segment lost 6 bases, leaving 6 bases of the junction unmatched. The CDR3 spans 14 residues. This CDR3 reads CASSGQGGDYGYTF. The CDR3 coding sequence is TGTGCCAGCAGCGGACAGGGAGGGGACTATGGCTACACCTTC.

The chain combines TRBV29-1 with TRBJ2-5; D unclear. The V and J ends lost 4 bases and 1 base respectively, with 4 bases between them. This CDR3 spans 11 amino acids. Germline loops: CDR1 SQVTM, CDR2 ANQGSEA. CDR3 in amino acids: CSVVAQETQYF. In DNA form, the CDR3 reads TGCAGCGTTGTGGCCCAAGAGACCCAGTACTTC.

The chain links TRBV5-1 to TRBJ1-2, with D possibly matching TRBD1 (6 bases). The CDR3 has 14 residues. Germline V gene sequence: CDR1 SGHRS, CDR2 YFSETQ. Trimming cost V 0 bases and J 8 bases, with 14 bases left between them. DNA for the CDR3: TGCGCCAGCAGCTTGGCCCTACAGGGTCGAGGCTACACCTTC. The encoded protein is CASSLALQGRGYTF.

This chain uses TRBV6-2 or TRBV6-3 with TRBJ1-6; TRBD1 matches at 8 bases. V lost 2 bases and J lost 0; bases outside the gene matches: 12. Germline lookup yields CDR1 MNHEY and CDR2 SVGEGT. CDR3 length: 20 amino acids. The CDR3 reads CASSYPPGQAASSYNSPLHF. CDR3 in DNA: TGTGCCAGCAGTTACCCACCGGGACAGGCCGCCAGCTCCTATAATTCACCCCTCCACTTT.

The V gene is TRBV6-2 or TRBV6-3, the J gene TRBJ2-3; the match to TRBD2 covers 10 bases. Germline V lookup: CDR1 MNHEY, CDR2 SVGEGT. The CDR3 runs to 18 residues. After removal of 2 bases from V and 1 base from J, the junction contained 9 bases not matched to a gene. The CDR3 DNA sequence: TGTGCCAGCAGTTACCGTCTAGCGGGGGACGGGGGCACAGATACGCAGTATTTT. This encodes CASSYRLAGDGGTDTQYF.

This chain joins TRBV18 and TRBJ1-1; a weak D match, TRBD1 (6 bases). V lost 5 bases and J 2 bases, leaving 12 bases between the germline ends. The CDR3 loop spans 14 amino acids. Looked up from germline, CDR1 is KGHSH and CDR2 is LQKENI. Here the CDR3 DNA reads TGTGCCAGCTCAGAAACAGGGATCAACACTGAAGCTTTCTTT. Amino acid sequence: CASSETGINTEAFF.

The gene calls are TRBV18 and TRBJ1-5; 7 bases line up with TRBD1. Germline V gives CDR1 KGHSH, CDR2 LQKENI. Trimming cost V 6 bases and J 5 bases; bases outside gene matches: 10. This CDR3 contains 15 residues. CDR3 in DNA: TGTGCCAGCTCGCTTAACACAGGGGACGATCAGCCCCAGCATTTT. Translated: CASSLNTGDDQPQHF.

This chain joins TRBV30 and TRBJ1-1, with a tentative D call TRBD1 (6 bases). The germline gives CDR1 GTSNPN, CDR2 SVGIG (reference sequence). This CDR3 spans 13 amino acids. V dropped 3 bases and J dropped 5 bases, with 13 bases sitting between them. The CDR3 DNA follows: TGTGCCTGGAGCGCTGGACAGTTTACTGAAGCTTTCTTT. Translation gives CAWSAGQFTEAFF.

In DNA, the CDR3 is TGTGCCAGCAGCTTAGCGGGGGCCGGCACAGATACGCAGTATTTT. Translation gives CASSLAGAGTDTQYF. The V call is TRBV5-4, the J call TRBJ2-3, with 8 bases matching TRBD2. CDR3 size: 15 residues. V was pared by 2 bases and J by 1 base, with 3 bases of the junction left unmatched. Per the germline V gene, CDR1 is SGHNT and CDR2 is YYREEE (reference sequence).

This clone was recorded once. V and J are TRBV21-1 and TRBJ1-2. TRBV21-1 is assigned pseudogene status. This CDR3 spans 19 amino acids. The CDR3 here is CASSKEAPFLGGANYGYTF. In DNA, the CDR3 is TGTGCCAGCAGCAAAGAGGCCCCTTTTCTGGGGGGAGCTAACTATGGCTACACCTTC.

The V call is TRBV12-5, the J call TRBJ2-1; D is possibly TRBD2 (6 bases). V was clipped by 0 bases and J by 7 bases, with 16 bases between them. Germline lookup yields CDR1 LGHNT and CDR2 FRNRAP. The CDR3 extends over 16 amino acids. The CDR3 sequence: CASGLVIRTIPNEQFF. CDR3 nucleotide sequence: TGTGCTAGTGGTTTGGTAATTAGGACTATACCAAATGAGCAGTTCTTC. Full variable domain (outside the CDR3, taken from reference TRBV12-5 and TRBJ2-1): DARVTQTPRHKVTEMGQEVTMRCQPILGHNTVFWYRQTMMQGLELLAYFRNRAPLDDSGMPKDRFSAEMPDATLATLKIQPSEPRDSAVYFCASGLVIRTIPNEQFFGPGTRLTVL.

The chain employs TRBV5-1 and TRBJ2-7; TRBD1 matches at 10 bases. The trim removed 1 base at V and 5 bases at J, leaving 3 bases unmatched. In germline, CDR1 is SGHRS, CDR2 YFSETQ. This CDR3 region has 14 residues. DNA for the CDR3: TGCGCCAGCAGCTTGACTGGGACAGGGGACGAGCAGTACTTC. It encodes CASSLTGTGDEQYF. The full variable domain, its missing parts supplied by reference TRBV5-1 and TRBJ2-7, is KAGVTQTPRYLIKTRGQQVTLSCSPISGHRSVSWYQQTPGQGLQFLFEYFSETQRNKGNFPGRFSGRQFSNSRSEMNVSTLELGDSALYLCASSLTGTGDEQYFGPGTRLTVT.

The chain joins TRBV11-2 to TRBJ2-7; D possibly corresponds to TRBD1 (7 bases). The V end was cut by 7 bases, the J end by 2 bases, with 15 bases between. From germline, CDR1 is SGHAT and CDR2 FQNNGV. The CDR3 has 14 amino acids. The CDR3, as DNA: TGTGCCAGCATCTCGGAGGGGGCAGCCTACGAGCAGTACTTC. This translates into CASISEGAAYEQYF.

The J gene is TRBJ2-7, the V gene TRBV7-9, with 9 bases fitting TRBD1. After removal of 4 bases from V and 2 bases from J, the junction contained 3 bases not matched to a gene. CDR1 SEHNR and CDR2 FQNEAQ come from the germline V gene (reference sequence). This CDR3 spans 14 amino acids. The CDR3 DNA reads TGTGCCAGCAGCTCCCGGGACAGGGCCTACGAGCAGTACTTC. Translated, it gives CASSSRDRAYEQYF.

The rearrangement links TRBV2 to TRBJ1-1; possibly TRBD1 for D (5 bases). Trimming left V 2 bases short and J 8 bases short, with 9 bases between. The V gene's germline CDR1 is SNHLY and CDR2 FYNNEI. The CDR3 sequence is 12 residues long. CDR3 residues: CASSEQGLEAFF. The CDR3 bases are TGTGCCAGCAGTGAACAGGGTCTAGAAGCTTTCTTT.